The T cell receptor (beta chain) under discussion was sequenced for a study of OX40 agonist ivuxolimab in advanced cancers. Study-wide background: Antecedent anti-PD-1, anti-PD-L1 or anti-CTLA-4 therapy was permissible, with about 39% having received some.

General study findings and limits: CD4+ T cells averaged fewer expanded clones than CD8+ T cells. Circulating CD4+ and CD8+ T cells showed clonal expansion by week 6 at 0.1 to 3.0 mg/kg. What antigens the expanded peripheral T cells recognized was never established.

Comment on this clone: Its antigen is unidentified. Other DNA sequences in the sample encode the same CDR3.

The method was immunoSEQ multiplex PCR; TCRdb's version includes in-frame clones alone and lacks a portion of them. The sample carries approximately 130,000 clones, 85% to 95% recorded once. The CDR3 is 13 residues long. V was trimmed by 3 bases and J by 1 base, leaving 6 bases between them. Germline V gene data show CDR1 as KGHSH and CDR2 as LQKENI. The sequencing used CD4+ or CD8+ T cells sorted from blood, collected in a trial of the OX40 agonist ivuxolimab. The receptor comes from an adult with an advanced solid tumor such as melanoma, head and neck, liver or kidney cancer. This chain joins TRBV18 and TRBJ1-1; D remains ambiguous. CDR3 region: CASSPGENTEAFF. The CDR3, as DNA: TGTGCCAGCTCACCCGGGGAGAACACTGAAGCTTTCTTT.